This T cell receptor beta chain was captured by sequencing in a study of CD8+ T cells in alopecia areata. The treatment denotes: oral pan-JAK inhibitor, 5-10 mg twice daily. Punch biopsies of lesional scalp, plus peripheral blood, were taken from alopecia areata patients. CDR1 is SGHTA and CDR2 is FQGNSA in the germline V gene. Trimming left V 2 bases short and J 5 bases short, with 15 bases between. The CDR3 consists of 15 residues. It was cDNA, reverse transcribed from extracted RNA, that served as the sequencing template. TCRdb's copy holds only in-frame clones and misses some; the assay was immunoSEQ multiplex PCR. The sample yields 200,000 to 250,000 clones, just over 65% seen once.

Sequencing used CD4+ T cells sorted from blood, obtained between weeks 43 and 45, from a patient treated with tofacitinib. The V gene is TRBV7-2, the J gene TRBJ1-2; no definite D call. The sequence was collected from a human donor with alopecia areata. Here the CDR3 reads CASSLSRMRVYGYTF. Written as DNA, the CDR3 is TGTGCCAGCAGCTTATCCCGGATGAGGGTTTATGGCTACACCTTC.